These T cell receptor beta chains were read from a single sample in a study of cytomegalovirus exposure and HLA in healthy donors. Data came from immunoSEQ multiplex PCR; TCRdb stores just in-frame clones and leaves some out. Of around 130,000 clones in the sample, about 74% were seen once. Sequencing used PBMCs. These receptors were obtained from a woman aged 55-69 years in good health and CMV-seronegative. Both conserved end residues are part of each CDR3. The D gene is left open where the match is weak. Clone sizes are given selectively: once, few, many, or a class where the clone is expanded.

CDR3nt: TGTGCCAGCAGCCCTCCCCCCGGGACACTCTACGAGCAGTACTTC
CDR3aa: CASSPPPGTLYEQYF
d_gene: NA
v_gene: TRBV5-4
abundance: NA
j_gene: TRBJ2-7

CDR3nt: TGTGCCGGAGTACTTGGGGGGGAGACCCAGTACTTC
CDR3aa: CAGVLGGETQYF
d_gene: NA
v_gene: TRBV6-5
abundance: NA
j_gene: TRBJ2-5

CDR3nt: TGCAGTGGATCCGACAGTACCCCTGAAGCTTTCTTT
CDR3aa: CSGSDSTPEAFF
d_gene: NA
v_gene: TRBV29-1
abundance: NA
j_gene: TRBJ1-1

CDR3nt: TGTGCCAGCAGCGGCCCGGGCACCGGGGAGCTGTTTTTT
CDR3aa: CASSGPGTGELFF
d_gene: NA
v_gene: TRBV9
abundance: few
j_gene: TRBJ2-2

CDR3nt: TGCAGCCTTGAGGGGGGTGTAGGAGCTTTCTTT
CDR3aa: CSLEGGVGAFF
d_gene: NA
v_gene: TRBV29-1
abundance: few
j_gene: TRBJ1-1

CDR3nt: TGTGCCAGCAGTACCCGGGACAGGGGAGGGGGCACAGATACGCAGTATTTT
CDR3aa: CASSTRDRGGGTDTQYF
d_gene: TRBD1
v_gene: TRBV25-1
abundance: NA
j_gene: TRBJ2-3

CDR3nt: TGTGCCTGGACCCGGAGGGGCAGGGGGTCGGGTCAGCCCCAGCATTTT
CDR3aa: CAWTRRGRGSGQPQHF
d_gene: TRBD1
v_gene: TRBV30
abundance: NA
j_gene: TRBJ1-5

CDR3nt: TGTGCCAGCAGAAACAGGGCAAACGAGCAGTACTTC
CDR3aa: CASRNRANEQYF
d_gene: NA
v_gene: TRBV27
abundance: NA
j_gene: TRBJ2-7

CDR3nt: TGTGCCAGCAGCTTTTACGGGACAGGGCTTTTCTATGGCTACACCTTC
CDR3aa: CASSFYGTGLFYGYTF
d_gene: TRBD1
v_gene: TRBV5-6
abundance: NA
j_gene: TRBJ1-2

CDR3nt: TGTGCCAGCAGTGTTAGTGGGACAGGGGACTATGGCTACACCTTC
CDR3aa: CASSVSGTGDYGYTF
d_gene: TRBD1
v_gene: TRBV28
abundance: few
j_gene: TRBJ1-2

CDR3nt: TGTGCCTGGAGTGTAACGCAGTATGGCTACACCTTC
CDR3aa: CAWSVTQYGYTF
d_gene: NA
v_gene: TRBV30
abundance: NA
j_gene: TRBJ1-2

CDR3nt: TGTGCCAGCAGTACTCGACAGGGGGCCTACGAGCAGTACTTC
CDR3aa: CASSTRQGAYEQYF
d_gene: TRBD1
v_gene: TRBV6-5
abundance: NA
j_gene: TRBJ2-7

CDR3nt: TGTGCCACCAGCAGATCGACTCCGCCGACAGATACGCAGTATTTT
CDR3aa: CATSRSTPPTDTQYF
d_gene: NA
v_gene: TRBV15
abundance: NA
j_gene: TRBJ2-3

CDR3nt: TGTGCCACCAGCAGCGGGACTAGCGGGAGAGGAAATGAGCAGTTCTTC
CDR3aa: CATSSGTSGRGNEQFF
d_gene: TRBD2
v_gene: TRBV15
abundance: NA
j_gene: TRBJ2-1

CDR3nt: TGTGCCAGTAGCGGGGGGCATCAGCCCCAGCATTTT
CDR3aa: CASSGGHQPQHF
d_gene: NA
v_gene: TRBV19
abundance: once
j_gene: TRBJ1-5

CDR3nt: TGTGCCAGCAGTTACTCTCCCAGTCGTAACGAGCAGTACTTC
CDR3aa: CASSYSPSRNEQYF
d_gene: NA
v_gene: TRBV6-6
abundance: NA
j_gene: TRBJ2-7

CDR3nt: TGTGCCAGCAGTAAGTTTACCGGAGGAGGTTCCGGGGAGCTGTTTTTT
CDR3aa: CASSKFTGGGSGELFF
d_gene: NA
v_gene: TRBV28
abundance: NA
j_gene: TRBJ2-2

CDR3nt: TGTGCCAGCAGGGATAGCGGGGGGTTGGGGACCCAGTACTTC
CDR3aa: CASRDSGGLGTQYF
d_gene: TRBD2
v_gene: TRBV6-1
abundance: NA
j_gene: TRBJ2-5

CDR3nt: TGTGCCAGCAGTGCCACTAGCGGGAGGGTTGGAGAGCAGTTCTTC
CDR3aa: CASSATSGRVGEQFF
d_gene: TRBD2
v_gene: TRBV2
abundance: NA
j_gene: TRBJ2-1

CDR3nt: TGTGCCAGCAGCACAGGGGGCAGGGGGGCCTTCAATGAGCAGTTCTTC
CDR3aa: CASSTGGRGAFNEQFF
d_gene: TRBD1
v_gene: TRBV11-2
abundance: NA
j_gene: TRBJ2-1

CDR3nt: TGTGCCAGCAGCCCAGAGGGGACAGGGAGCTATGGCTACACCTTC
CDR3aa: CASSPEGTGSYGYTF
d_gene: TRBD1
v_gene: TRBV9
abundance: NA
j_gene: TRBJ1-2

CDR3nt: TGTGCCAGCAGCCTGGTGGGTCAGGGTAGCACAGATACGCAGTATTTT
CDR3aa: CASSLVGQGSTDTQYF
d_gene: NA
v_gene: TRBV7-3
abundance: NA
j_gene: TRBJ2-3

CDR3nt: TGTGCCAGCAGCCTGACGACAGGGTCGGGAAACACCATATATTTT
CDR3aa: CASSLTTGSGNTIYF
d_gene: TRBD1
v_gene: TRBV4-2
abundance: NA
j_gene: TRBJ1-3

CDR3nt: TGCGCCAGCAGCCAAGCCCAGGGGGTGGGGGAGCAGTACTTC
CDR3aa: CASSQAQGVGEQYF
d_gene: TRBD1
v_gene: TRBV5-1
abundance: NA
j_gene: TRBJ2-7